A selection of T cell receptor beta chains follows, all from one sample in a study of cytomegalovirus exposure and HLA in healthy donors. The method was immunoSEQ multiplex PCR; TCRdb's version includes in-frame clones alone and lacks a portion of them. In the table there are approximately 100,000 clones, approximately 80% of which are singletons. The sequencing sample was made of PBMCs. The receptors stem from a woman aged 40-49 years in good health and CMV-seronegative. CDR3s include the opening cysteine and the closing phenylalanine or tryptophan. Fields, in order: V gene, D gene, clone size, J gene, CDR3 protein, CDR3 DNA. The D gene is left open where the match is weak. A clone size is listed for some rows: how often the clone was seen (once, few, many), or a class if it is expanded.

V: TRBV28; D: TRBD1; size: -; J: TRBJ1-1; CDR3: CASRSDRVPEAFF; DNA: TGTGCCAGCAGGTCCGACAGGGTCCCTGAAGCTTTCTTT
V: TRBV5-1; D: TRBD1; size: -; J: TRBJ2-7; CDR3: CASSLEGQRNEQYF; DNA: TGCGCCAGCAGCCTCGAGGGACAGAGGAACGAGCAGTACTTC
V: TRBV5-5; D: -; size: -; J: TRBJ1-2; CDR3: CASSLVRGSAYYGYTF; DNA: TGTGCCAGCAGCTTGGTTCGGGGATCAGCATACTATGGCTACACCTTC
V: TRBV7-2; D: TRBD2; size: -; J: TRBJ2-2; CDR3: CASSLGPATSGGAGELFF; DNA: TGTGCCAGCAGCTTAGGGCCCGCCACTAGCGGGGGGGCCGGGGAGCTGTTTTTT
V: TRBV6-5; D: -; size: few; J: TRBJ2-7; CDR3: CASSTWEEQYF; DNA: TGTGCCAGCAGTACTTGGGAGGAGCAGTACTTC
V: TRBV6-6; D: -; size: -; J: TRBJ1-4; CDR3: CASSQSNEKLFF; DNA: TGTGCCAGCAGTCAATCTAATGAAAAACTGTTTTTT
V: TRBV7-9; D: TRBD1; size: -; J: TRBJ2-1; CDR3: CASEGADYNEQFF; DNA: TGTGCCAGCGAGGGGGCCGACTACAATGAGCAGTTCTTC
V: TRBV7-6; D: -; size: -; J: TRBJ1-1; CDR3: CASSHRDTEAFF; DNA: TGTGCCAGCAGCCACCGGGACACTGAAGCTTTCTTT
V: TRBV4-1; D: TRBD1; size: -; J: TRBJ1-1; CDR3: CASSQRRTGNTEAFF; DNA: TGCGCCAGCAGCCAACGACGGACAGGGAACACTGAAGCTTTCTTT
V: TRBV5-1; D: -; size: -; J: TRBJ2-7; CDR3: CASSLAWGEYEQYF; DNA: TGCGCCAGCAGCTTGGCCTGGGGGGAGTACGAGCAGTACTTC
V: TRBV5-1; D: -; size: -; J: TRBJ2-7; CDR3: CASRASEYEQYF; DNA: TGCGCCAGCAGGGCGAGCGAGTACGAGCAGTACTTC
V: TRBV4-1; D: TRBD2; size: few; J: TRBJ2-2; CDR3: CASSQAGLAGGLGTGELFF; DNA: TGCGCCAGCAGCCAAGCGGGGCTAGCGGGGGGGCTGGGCACCGGGGAGCTGTTTTTT
V: TRBV5-1; D: -; size: -; J: TRBJ2-7; CDR3: CASSLTTFPGEQYF; DNA: TGCGCCAGCAGCTTGACTACCTTCCCGGGGGAGCAGTACTTC
V: TRBV7-2; D: -; size: -; J: TRBJ1-4; CDR3: CASSLDRGGLFF; DNA: TGTGCCAGCAGCTTAGATAGGGGAGGGCTGTTTTTT
V: TRBV19; D: -; size: -; J: TRBJ1-6; CDR3: CASTGGRGASPLHF; DNA: TGTGCCAGTACGGGGGGACGGGGGGCCTCACCCCTCCACTTT